This TCR beta chain originates from a study of blood T cell repertoires in COVID-19. About the study: Whether acute or convalescent, the COVID-19 samples came from the United States, Italy and Spain.

Germline V CDR1 and CDR2: MNHEY, SVGAGI. This CDR3 has 16 amino acids. V was cut by 0 bases and J by 3 bases, with 9 bases left in between. Profiling relied on immunoSEQ multiplex PCR, and the TCRdb table lists in-frame clones only, not all of them. The sample includes 200,000 to 250,000 clones, roughly four fifths of them seen just once. Sequenced material: PBMCs or T cells enriched from blood (not recorded which). V and J are TRBV6-5 and TRBJ1-6, with a weak D call TRBD1 (5 bases). The TCR comes from a woman aged 40 to 50 with acute COVID-19. The CDR3 is CASSYSTGGYNSPLHF. The CDR3 DNA follows: TGTGCCAGCAGTTACTCGACGGGGGGCTATAATTCACCCCTCCACTTT.